The T cell receptor (beta chain) described here comes from a study of T cells expressing NK-cell markers. Study-wide context: Sequencing covered eight donors, seven HCMV-seropositive and one seronegative. Study-level findings and limits: In roughly six donors, dominant NKG2C+ clonotypes were roughly 1.0-7.0% of CD8+ T cells. In a handful of donors, dominant clonotypes made up about 25-60.1% of CD3+CD56-NKG2C+ cells.

Looked up from germline, CDR1 is KGHDR and CDR2 is SFDVKD. The CDR3 has 15 amino acids. Researchers built TCR beta cDNA using 5'RACE template switching with UMIs. From the 5' RACE reads, TCRdb lists one entry per CDR3 protein and no DNA. This repertoire includes approximately 550,000 distinct CDR3 sequences. Concerning this clonotype: Antigen: not known.

This chain uses TRBV24-1 with TRBJ2-2; with no DNA, the TCRdb D assignment of TRBD1 cannot be verified. Sequenced input: blood T cells: a sorted CD56 or NKG2C T cell subset, CD4+ or CD8+ T cells, or bulk PBMC T cells (not recorded which). The origin of this receptor is a man younger than 35 in good health. CDR3: CATSDSQVRTGELFF.